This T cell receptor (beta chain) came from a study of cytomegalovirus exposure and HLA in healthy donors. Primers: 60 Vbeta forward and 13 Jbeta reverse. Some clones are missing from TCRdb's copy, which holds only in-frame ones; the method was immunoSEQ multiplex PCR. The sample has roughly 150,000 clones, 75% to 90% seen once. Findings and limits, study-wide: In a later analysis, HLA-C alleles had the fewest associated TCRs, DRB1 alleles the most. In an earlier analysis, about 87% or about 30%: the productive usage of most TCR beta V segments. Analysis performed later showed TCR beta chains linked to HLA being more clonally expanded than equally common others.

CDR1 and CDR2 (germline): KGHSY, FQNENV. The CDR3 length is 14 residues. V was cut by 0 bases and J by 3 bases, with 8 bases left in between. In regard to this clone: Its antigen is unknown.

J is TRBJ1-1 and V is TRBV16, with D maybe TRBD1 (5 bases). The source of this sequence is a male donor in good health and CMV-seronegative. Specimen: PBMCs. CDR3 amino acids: CASSQSGGHTEAFF. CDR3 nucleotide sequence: TGTGCCAGCAGCCAATCGGGGGGTCACACTGAAGCTTTCTTT.